Sequencing of this T cell receptor (beta chain) was carried out in a study of identical twins. TCRdb reanalysed the 5' RACE reads using MiXCR and keeps one entry per CDR3 protein. The table lists under 900,000 distinct CDR3 sequences, over 15% of them singletons. The CDR3 is made up of 14 amino acids. V shed 6 bases, J shed 4 bases, and the junction held 11 bases outside the gene matches. The germline V gene has CDR1 DFQATT and CDR2 SNEGSKA (reference sequence). These same data were also listed under a study on T cells expressing NK-cell markers.

This clonotype was obtained from a woman younger than 35 in good health. The chain is built from TRBV20-1 and TRBJ1-1; TRBD1 matches at 7 bases. Sample: PBMCs. The CDR3: CSAPQQGFATEAFF. CDR3 sequence (DNA): TGCAGTGCCCCCCAACAGGGGTTCGCCACTGAAGCTTTCTTT.